The subject of this entry is one T cell receptor beta chain. Its specificity is not known. Treatment meaning: roughly ten-day PBMC culture with coronavirus spike peptide pools or control peptides (ViraFEST assay). Cultured CD4+ T cells had their DNA profiled by the Oncomine TCR Beta short-read assay. TCRdb passed the PCR reads through MiXCR, listing each CDR3 protein once. The table shows 12,000 or so distinct CDR3 sequences, with 64% occurring only once. The data are from a study of vaccination and CD4 T cells after COVID-19. Study-wide context: Convalescent participants consisted of six males and four females, two being Hispanic. Researchers treated control cultures with a CEFX pool, an HIV-1 Nef pool, or no peptide. Spike peptides, overlapping and drawn from SARS-CoV-2, HCoV-NL63, HCoV-OC43 and HCoV-229E, were used to stimulate cells.

The sequence was obtained from a human donor who had recovered from COVID-19. Sample: CD4+ T cells from blood, cultured in vitro.

The CDR3 DNA reads as TGCAGCACTTCTTACCCAAGCACAGATACGCAGTATTTT. This gives the protein CSTSYPSTDTQYF. The V call is TRBV20-1, the J call TRBJ2-3; no definite D call. The germline V gene encodes CDR1 DFQATT and CDR2 SNEGSKA (reference sequence). This CDR3 comprises 13 residues.